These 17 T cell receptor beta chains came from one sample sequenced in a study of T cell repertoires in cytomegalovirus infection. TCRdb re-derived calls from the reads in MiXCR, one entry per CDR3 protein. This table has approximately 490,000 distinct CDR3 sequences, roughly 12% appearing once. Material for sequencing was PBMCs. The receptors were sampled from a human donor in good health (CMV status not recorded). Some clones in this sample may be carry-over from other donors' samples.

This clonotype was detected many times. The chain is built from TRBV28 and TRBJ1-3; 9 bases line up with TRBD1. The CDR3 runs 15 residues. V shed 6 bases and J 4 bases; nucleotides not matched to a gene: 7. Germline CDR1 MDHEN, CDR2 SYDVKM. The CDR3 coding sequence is TGTGCCAGCAGGGGAACAGGGGGCGCCGGAAACACCATATATTTT. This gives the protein CASRGTGGAGNTIYF.

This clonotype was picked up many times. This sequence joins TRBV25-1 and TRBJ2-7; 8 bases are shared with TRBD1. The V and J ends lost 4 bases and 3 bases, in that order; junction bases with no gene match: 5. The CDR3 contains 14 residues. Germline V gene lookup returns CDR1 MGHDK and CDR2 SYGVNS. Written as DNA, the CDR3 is TGTGCCAGCAGTGTATCAGGGGGCAACTACGAGCAGTACTTC. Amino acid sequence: CASSVSGGNYEQYF.

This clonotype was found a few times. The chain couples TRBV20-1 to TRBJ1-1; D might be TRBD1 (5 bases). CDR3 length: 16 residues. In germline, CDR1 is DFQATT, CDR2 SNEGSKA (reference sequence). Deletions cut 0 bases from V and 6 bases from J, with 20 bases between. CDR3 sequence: CSAREGGGTLKPEAFF. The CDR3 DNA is TGCAGTGCTAGAGAGGGGGGTGGGACGCTTAAGCCTGAAGCTTTCTTT.

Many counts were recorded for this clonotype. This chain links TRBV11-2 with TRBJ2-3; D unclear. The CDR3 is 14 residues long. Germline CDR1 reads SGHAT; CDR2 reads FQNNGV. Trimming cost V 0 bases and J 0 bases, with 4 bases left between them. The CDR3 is CASSLDISTDTQYF. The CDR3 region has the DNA TGTGCCAGCAGCTTAGATATCAGCACAGATACGCAGTATTTT. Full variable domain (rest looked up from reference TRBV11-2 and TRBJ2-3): EAGVAQSPRYKIIEKRQSVAFWCNPISGHATLYWYQQILGQGPKLLIQFQNNGVVDDSQLPKDRFSAERLKGVDSTLKIQPAKLEDSAVYLCASSLDISTDTQYFGPGTRLTVL.

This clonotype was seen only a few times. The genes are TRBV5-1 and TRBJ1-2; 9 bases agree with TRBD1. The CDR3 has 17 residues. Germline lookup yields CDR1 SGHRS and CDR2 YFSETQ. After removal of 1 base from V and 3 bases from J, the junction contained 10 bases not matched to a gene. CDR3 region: CASSLTGGAGNDYGYTF. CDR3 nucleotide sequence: TGCGCCAGCAGCTTGACAGGGGGCGCAGGGAATGACTATGGCTACACCTTC.

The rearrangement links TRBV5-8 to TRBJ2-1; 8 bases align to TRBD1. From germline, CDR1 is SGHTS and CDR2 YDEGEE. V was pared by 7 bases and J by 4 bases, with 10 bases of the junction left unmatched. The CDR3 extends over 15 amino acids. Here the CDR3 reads CASQRPGTGYNEQFF. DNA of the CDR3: TGTGCCAGCCAACGGCCTGGGACAGGATACAATGAGCAGTTCTTC.

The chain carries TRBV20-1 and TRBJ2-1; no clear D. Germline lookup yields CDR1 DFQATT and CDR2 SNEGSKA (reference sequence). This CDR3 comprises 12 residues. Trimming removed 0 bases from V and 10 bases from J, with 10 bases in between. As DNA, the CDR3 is TGCAGTGCTAGAGATATTGACTGGGAGCAGTTCTTC. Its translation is CSARDIDWEQFF.

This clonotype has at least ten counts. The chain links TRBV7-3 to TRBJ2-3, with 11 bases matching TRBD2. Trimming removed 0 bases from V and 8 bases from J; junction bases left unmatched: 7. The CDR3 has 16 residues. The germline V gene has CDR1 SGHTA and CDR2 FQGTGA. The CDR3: CASSLTGTSGPSTQYF. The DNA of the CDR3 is TGTGCCAGCAGCTTAACCGGGACTAGCGGACCCAGTACGCAGTATTTT.

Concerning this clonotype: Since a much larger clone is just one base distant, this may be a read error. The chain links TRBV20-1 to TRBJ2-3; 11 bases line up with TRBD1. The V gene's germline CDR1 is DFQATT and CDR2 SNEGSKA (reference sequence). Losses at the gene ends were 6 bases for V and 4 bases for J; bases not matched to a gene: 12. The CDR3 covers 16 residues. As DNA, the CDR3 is TGCAGTGCAGGCCCCGGGACAGGGGGTTACTCAGATACGCAGTATTTT. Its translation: CSAGPGTGGYSDTQYF.

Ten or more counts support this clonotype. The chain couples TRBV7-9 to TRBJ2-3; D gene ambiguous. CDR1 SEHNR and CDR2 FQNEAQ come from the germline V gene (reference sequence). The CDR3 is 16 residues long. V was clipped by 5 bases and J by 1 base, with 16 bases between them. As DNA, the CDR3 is TGTGCCAGCAGCCCCTGGGCCTCCGGAGGCACAGATACGCAGTATTTT. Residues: CASSPWASGGTDTQYF.

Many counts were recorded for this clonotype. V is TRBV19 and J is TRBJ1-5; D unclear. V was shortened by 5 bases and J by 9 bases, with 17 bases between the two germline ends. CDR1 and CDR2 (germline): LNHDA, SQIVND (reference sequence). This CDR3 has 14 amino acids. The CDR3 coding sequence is TGTGCCAGTAGTGCCCGGGCGCACCCAGGGCCCCAGCATTTT. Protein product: CASSARAHPGPQHF.

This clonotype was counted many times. The CDR3 is CASSQSRDSETQYF. The CDR3 nucleotides read TGTGCCAGCAGCCAATCGCGAGATTCAGAGACCCAGTACTTC. The chain uses TRBV3-1 and TRBJ2-5, with no clear D. Trimming pared 2 bases from V and 4 bases from J, leaving 11 bases between. Germline-derived CDR1 and CDR2 are LGHDT and YNNKEL (reference sequence). The CDR3 totals 14 residues.

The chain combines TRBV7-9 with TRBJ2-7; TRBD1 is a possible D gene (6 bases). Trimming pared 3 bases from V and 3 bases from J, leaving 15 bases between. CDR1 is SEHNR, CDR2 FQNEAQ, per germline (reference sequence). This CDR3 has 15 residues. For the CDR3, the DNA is TGTGCCAGCAGCTTGTACGTTGGACAGATCTACGAGCAGTACTTC. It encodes CASSLYVGQIYEQYF.

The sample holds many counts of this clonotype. The CDR3 loop is CATSRSGSRMNEQFF. The CDR3 nucleotides are TGTGCCACCAGCAGATCCGGGTCAAGGATGAATGAGCAGTTCTTC. The chain links TRBV15 to TRBJ2-1; no clear D gene. V lost 2 bases, J lost 7 bases, and 15 bases lay in between. CDR1 and CDR2 (germline): LNHNV, YYDKDF (reference sequence). The CDR3 is 15 amino acids.

The CDR3 loop is CATSREVGRRDEQYF. CDR3 in DNA: TGTGCCACCAGCAGAGAGGTGGGGCGTAGGGACGAGCAGTACTTC. The V gene is TRBV15, the J gene TRBJ2-7, with a possible D match to TRBD1 (5 bases). The V end lost 0 bases, the J end lost 5 bases, and 14 bases lay between the germline ends. The CDR3 runs 15 residues. Germline CDR1 and CDR2: LNHNV and YYDKDF (reference sequence).

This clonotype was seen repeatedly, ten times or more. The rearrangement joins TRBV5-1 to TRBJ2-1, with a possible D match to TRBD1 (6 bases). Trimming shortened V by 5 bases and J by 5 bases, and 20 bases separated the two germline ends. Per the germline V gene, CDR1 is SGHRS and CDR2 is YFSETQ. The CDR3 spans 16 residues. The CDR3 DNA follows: TGCGCCAGCAGTCCCAGGCTGGAGACAGGCCACAATGAGCAGTTCTTC. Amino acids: CASSPRLETGHNEQFF.

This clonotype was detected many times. DNA of the CDR3: TGCGCCAGCAGCTTGGAATCGCAGGGCGAGAGAGACACTGAAGCTTTCTTT. Protein: CASSLESQGERDTEAFF. The rearrangement links TRBV5-1 to TRBJ1-1; D may be TRBD1 (5 bases). V was trimmed by 0 bases and J by 3 bases, leaving 18 bases between them. Per the germline V gene, CDR1 is SGHRS and CDR2 is YFSETQ. The length of the CDR3 is 17 residues.